One sample yielded the 24 T cell receptor beta chains listed below, sequenced in a study of beta chain features in type 1 diabetes. The entirety of the isolated RNA underwent reverse transcription, so expressed TCRB transcripts were sequenced. The data were produced by immunoSEQ multiplex PCR, yet TCRdb's version contains in-frame clones alone and is incomplete. The sample has some 150,000 clones; around 9.3% are singletons. Sequencing was performed on naive CD4+ T cells from blood. These receptors were obtained from a man aged 18 to 30 in good health.

This clone was picked up a small number of times. The rearrangement uses TRBV5-1 and TRBJ1-2, with 9 bases identical to TRBD1. There are 16 residues in the CDR3. Unmatched junction bases numbered 6, after V lost 0 bases and J lost 3 bases. Germline CDR1 reads SGHRS; CDR2 reads YFSETQ. Written as DNA, the CDR3 is TGCGCCAGCAGCTTGGACGGACAGGGGCGGCACTATGGCTACACCTTC. This gives the protein CASSLDGQGRHYGYTF.

The chain links TRBV6-6 to TRBJ1-6; the D is unclear. The CDR3 is 13 residues long. V was pared by 4 bases and J by 9 bases, with 10 bases between. The germline V gene has CDR1 MNHNY and CDR2 SVGAGI (reference sequence). CDR3 residues: CASSWAPISPLHF. The CDR3 coding sequence is TGTGCCAGCAGTTGGGCCCCGATTTCACCCCTCCACTTT.

The chain employs TRBV5-1 and TRBJ2-3; tentative D call: TRBD1 (6 bases). The CDR3 loop spans 16 amino acids. The germline gives CDR1 SGHRS, CDR2 YFSETQ. Between the trimmed V and J ends, which lost 3 bases and 2 bases, there was a span of 16 bases. CDR3 DNA: TGCGCCAGCAGCTCTGGACAGAGCCTTTTCACAGATACGCAGTATTTT. Its protein product is CASSSGQSLFTDTQYF.

The V call is TRBV6-5, the J call TRBJ1-3; D ambiguous. This CDR3 comprises 14 residues. CDR1 is MNHEY, CDR2 SVGAGI, per germline. Trimming took off 5 bases at V and 2 bases at J, with 10 bases between the two ends. The chain's CDR3 is CASSTRRAGNTIYF. CDR3 DNA: TGTGCCAGCAGTACCCGTCGGGCTGGAAACACCATATATTTT.

The genes are TRBV7-6 and TRBJ2-3; 10 nucleotides line up with TRBD2. J lost 7 bases, V lost 6 bases, and 7 bases had no gene match. Germline loops: CDR1 SGHVS, CDR2 FNYEAQ. CDR3 length: 14 amino acids. CDR3 coding DNA: TGTGCCAGCAGTGTTAGCGGGGGGCAATATACGCAGTATTTT. It specifies CASSVSGGQYTQYF.

In this sample, this clone turned up a few times. The V and J genes are TRBV4-1 and TRBJ2-1; 9 bases agree with TRBD2. Germline V gene sequence: CDR1 MGHRA, CDR2 YSYEKL. V trimming: 4 bases; J trimming: 6 bases; junction bases outside the gene matches: 13. This CDR3 is 17 amino acids long. CDR3 in amino acids: CASSRTASSGETNEQFF. For the CDR3, the DNA is TGCGCCAGCAGCCGAACCGCCTCTAGCGGGGAGACCAATGAGCAGTTCTTC.

The sample holds many counts of this clone. V is TRBV6-6 and J is TRBJ2-6; D might be TRBD2 (5 bases). The ends were cut back, 8 bases at V and 3 bases at J, with 11 bases in the middle. Germline loops: CDR1 MNHNY, CDR2 SVGAGI (reference sequence). CDR3 length: 14 amino acids. The CDR3 loop reads CASEDSGGANVLTF. DNA of the CDR3: TGTGCCAGCGAGGACTCAGGTGGGGCCAACGTCCTGACTTTC.

V is TRBV19 and J is TRBJ2-4; the D is unclear. CDR3 size: 16 residues. CDR1 and CDR2 (germline): LNHDA, SQIVND (reference sequence). Trimming took off 5 bases at V and 0 bases at J, with 14 bases between the two ends. DNA for the CDR3: TGTGCCAGTAGTCTAGGGATTACTATAGCCAAAAACATTCAGTACTTC. Amino acids: CASSLGITIAKNIQYF.

This clone was detected only a few times. The CDR3 is CASSYRVEGSYEQYF. The CDR3 DNA is TGTGCCAGCAGCTACAGGGTAGAGGGGTCCTACGAGCAGTACTTC. The chain carries TRBV7-2 and TRBJ2-7; possibly TRBD1 for D (6 bases). From germline, CDR1 is SGHTA and CDR2 FQGNSA. The CDR3 runs to 15 residues. Deletions cut 4 bases from V and 1 base from J, with 14 bases between.

This clone has just a few counts. The chain carries TRBV11-3 and TRBJ2-1; D is possibly TRBD1 (5 bases). Germline V gene lookup returns CDR1 SGHNT and CDR2 YENEEA. V was shortened by 5 bases and J by 7 bases, with 9 bases between the two germline ends. The CDR3 length is 12 residues. CDR3 DNA sequence: TGTGCCAGCAGCGTACAGGAAAATGAGCAGTTCTTC. Its translation is CASSVQENEQFF.

This clone was found a few times. This rearrangement joins TRBV7-2 to TRBJ2-5; 12 nucleotides match TRBD2. The tail of the sequence fits TRBJ2-7 better, so the J call may be wrong. CDR1 SGHTA and CDR2 FQGNSA come from the germline V gene. CDR3 length: 15 residues. Written as DNA, the CDR3 is TGTGCCAGCAGCCCGACTAGCGGGGGACAATACGAGCAGTACTTC. It specifies CASSPTSGGQYEQYF.

This chain connects TRBV4-3 to TRBJ2-1; maybe TRBD2 (6 bases). Trimming pared 1 base from V and 0 bases from J, leaving 13 bases between. Germline V CDR1 and CDR2: LGHNA, YSLEER. The CDR3 sequence is 17 residues long. The CDR3 sequence: CASSQAWDLRSYNEQFF. In DNA form, the CDR3 reads TGCGCCAGCAGCCAAGCATGGGACTTACGCTCCTACAATGAGCAGTTCTTC.

The rearrangement links TRBV4-2 to TRBJ2-3; 11 bases fit TRBD2. The V gene's germline CDR1 is LGHNA and CDR2 YNFKEQ. The CDR3 is made up of 16 amino acids. With 0 bases clipped from V and 5 bases from J, the junction kept 4 bases outside the gene matches. The CDR3 DNA follows: TGTGCCAGCAGCCAAGAAACTAGCGGGGGTGGAGATACGCAGTATTTT. As protein: CASSQETSGGGDTQYF.

This clone was counted many times. This rearrangement joins TRBV18 to TRBJ2-1; D is unresolved. The CDR3 length is 14 residues. Per the germline V gene, CDR1 is KGHSH and CDR2 is LQKENI. The V end was cut by 2 bases, the J end by 0 bases, with 5 bases between. CDR3 coding DNA: TGTGCCAGCTCACCAAGCACCTCCTACAATGAGCAGTTCTTC. It codes for CASSPSTSYNEQFF.

V is TRBV7-9 and J is TRBJ2-3; 9 nucleotides align to TRBD1. Germline lookup yields CDR1 SEHNR and CDR2 FQNEAQ (reference sequence). This CDR3 spans 13 amino acids. The J segment lost 3 bases and the V segment lost 6 bases, leaving 1 base of the junction unmatched. The CDR3 DNA follows: TGTGCCAGCAGGGGACAGGGAACAGATACGCAGTATTTT. It encodes CASRGQGTDTQYF. Drawing the rest from reference TRBV7-9 and TRBJ2-3, the complete variable domain is DTGVSQNPRHKITKRGQNVTFRCDPISEHNRLYWYRQTLGQGPEFLTYFQNEAQLEKSRLLSDRFSAERPKGSFSTLEIQRTEQGDSAMYLCASRGQGTDTQYFGPGTRLTVL.

The V gene is TRBV10-3, the J gene TRBJ2-5, with 12 nucleotides matching TRBD1. Trimming took 6 bases from V and 7 from J; bases not matched to a gene: 6. CDR1 ENHRY and CDR2 SYGVKD come from the germline V gene. This CDR3 has 14 amino acids. CDR3 sequence (DNA): TGTGCCATCAGCCGGGACAGGGGGCCTGTGACCCAGTACTTC. It codes for CAISRDRGPVTQYF.

This clone was detected a few times. The chain employs TRBV11-2 and TRBJ2-7, with D unclear. The CDR3 has 16 amino acids. The ends were cut back, 1 base at V and 1 base at J, with 14 bases in the middle. In germline, CDR1 is SGHAT, CDR2 FQNNGV. CDR3 sequence reads: CASSLAPLDKSYEQYF. DNA of the CDR3: TGTGCCAGCAGCTTAGCGCCCCTCGACAAGTCCTACGAGCAGTACTTC.

This clone was seen a few times. This chain connects TRBV6-1 to TRBJ2-4, with 10 bases lining up with TRBD1. The V gene's germline CDR1 is MNHNS and CDR2 SASEGT. This CDR3 is 14 amino acids long. Trimming at V came to 6 bases and at J to 5 bases, leaving 4 bases not matched to a gene. The CDR3 sequence is CASRGQGYENIQYF. DNA of the CDR3: TGTGCCAGCAGGGGACAGGGGTACGAAAACATTCAGTACTTC.

This clone has a handful of counts. The V and J genes are TRBV5-1 and TRBJ2-3; D is perhaps TRBD1 (6 bases). Between the trimmed V and J ends, which lost 1 base and 2 bases, there was a span of 14 bases. Germline CDR1 reads SGHRS; CDR2 reads YFSETQ. This CDR3 region has 16 residues. In DNA, the CDR3 is TGCGCCAGCAGCTTGCGGCGGACAGCCAACACAGATACGCAGTATTTT. Translated: CASSLRRTANTDTQYF.

This clone was seen only a few times. CDR3 DNA sequence: TGTGCCAGCAGCCCCCCTGGCAGCTACGAGCAGTACTTC. Its translation: CASSPPGSYEQYF. The chain recombines TRBV7-6 with TRBJ2-7; no clear D. The CDR3 contains 13 residues. The V gene's germline CDR1 is SGHVS and CDR2 FNYEAQ. V lost 5 bases and J 3 bases, leaving 11 bases between the germline ends.

The chain has TRBV18 and TRBJ1-6, with 10 bases identical to TRBD1. This CDR3 comprises 16 residues. Germline trimming cut 6 bases from V and 5 bases from J; bases unmatched to any gene: 7. Germline V gives CDR1 KGHSH, CDR2 LQKENI. CDR3 DNA: TGTGCCAGCTCCCAGGGACAGGGGAATCATAATTCACCCCTCCACTTT. Its translation: CASSQGQGNHNSPLHF.

V usage is TRBV27 and J usage is TRBJ2-5; a weak D match, TRBD2 (7 bases). The germline V gene encodes CDR1 MNHEY and CDR2 SMNVEV (reference sequence). Trimming cost V 5 bases and J 5 bases, with 15 bases left between them. This CDR3 is 14 amino acids long. In DNA, the CDR3 is TGTGCCAGCAGTGAGAGGGGGGGCGGGGAGACCCAGTACTTC. Translation: CASSERGGGETQYF.

The chain uses TRBV10-1 and TRBJ2-3, with D possibly being TRBD1 (5 bases). The germline V and J ends were trimmed by 7 bases and 2 bases, with 10 bases remaining between them. Germline V CDR1 and CDR2: WNHNN, SYGVQD (reference sequence). CDR3 length equals 13 residues. The DNA of the CDR3 is TGCGCCAGCAATCGACAGCCCACAGATACGCAGTATTTT. Its protein is CASNRQPTDTQYF.

The chain carries TRBV5-1 and TRBJ2-2; no clear D gene. Germline V gene lookup returns CDR1 SGHRS and CDR2 YFSETQ. With 0 bases removed from V and 6 bases from J, the gap between germline ends came to 12 bases. This CDR3 is 15 amino acids long. The CDR3: CASSLVAEPPGELFF. The CDR3 bases are TGCGCCAGCAGCTTGGTTGCGGAGCCCCCCGGGGAGCTGTTTTTT.